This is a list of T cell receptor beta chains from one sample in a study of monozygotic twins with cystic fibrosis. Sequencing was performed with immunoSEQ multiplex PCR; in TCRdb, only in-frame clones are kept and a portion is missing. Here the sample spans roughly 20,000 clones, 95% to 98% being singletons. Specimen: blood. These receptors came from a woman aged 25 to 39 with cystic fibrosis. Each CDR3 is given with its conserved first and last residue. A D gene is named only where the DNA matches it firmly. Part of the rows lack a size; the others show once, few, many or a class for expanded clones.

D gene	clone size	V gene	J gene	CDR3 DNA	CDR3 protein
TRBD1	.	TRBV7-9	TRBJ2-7	TGTGCCAGCAGCGGCACAGGGGACGAGCAGTACTTC	CASSGTGDEQYF
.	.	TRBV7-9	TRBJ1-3	TGTGCCAGCAGCTTAGCTCTTAACTCTGGAAACACCATATATTTT	CASSLALNSGNTIYF
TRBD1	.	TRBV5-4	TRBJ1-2	TGTGCCAGCGGACGGACAGGGAACTATGGCTACACCTTC	CASGRTGNYGYTF
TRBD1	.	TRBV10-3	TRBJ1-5	TGTGCCATCAGTGAATCGGGACAGACAAATCAGCCCCAGCATTTT	CAISESGQTNQPQHF
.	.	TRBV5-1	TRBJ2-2	TGCGCCAGCAGCTTGGATGGGGGCCGGAACACCGGGGAGCTGTTTTTT	CASSLDGGRNTGELFF
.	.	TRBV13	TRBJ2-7	TGTGCCAGCAGCTTAGGTCCGCAGTACGAGCAGTACTTC	CASSLGPQYEQYF
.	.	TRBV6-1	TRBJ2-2	TGTGCCAGCAGTGGACACTACAACACCGGGGAGCTGTTTTTT	CASSGHYNTGELFF
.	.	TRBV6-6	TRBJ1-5	TGTGCCAGCAGTGGCGGAGGAAGCAGGGCCAATCAGCCCCAGCATTTT	CASSGGGSRANQPQHF
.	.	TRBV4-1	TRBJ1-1	TGCGCCAGCAGCCAAGGGTACAGGCCATCTACTGAAGCTTTCTTT	CASSQGYRPSTEAFF
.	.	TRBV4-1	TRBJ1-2	TGCGCCAGCAGCCTAGGGTCGAATAACTATGGCTACACCTTC	CASSLGSNNYGYTF
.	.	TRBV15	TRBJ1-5	TGTGCCACCTGGGAGGGACGGAAAAATCAGCCCCAGCATTTT	CATWEGRKNQPQHF
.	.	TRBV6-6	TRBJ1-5	TGTGCCAGCAGTTACTCTAGGGCAGGACTCAATCAGCCCCAGCATTTT	CASSYSRAGLNQPQHF
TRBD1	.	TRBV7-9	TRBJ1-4	TGTGCCAGCAGGTCGGGACAGGGCTATGAAAAACTGTTTTTT	CASRSGQGYEKLFF
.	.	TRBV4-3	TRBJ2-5	TGCGCCAGCAGCCAAGACCCCACGGGCGAGACCCAGTACTTC	CASSQDPTGETQYF
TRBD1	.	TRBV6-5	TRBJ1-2	TGTGCCAGCAGATCCACAGGGGGTGGCTACACCTTC	CASRSTGGGYTF
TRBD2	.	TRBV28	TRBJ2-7	TGTGCCAGCAGTATTTCCTTAGCGGGGGGTCCCTACGAGCAGTACTTC	CASSISLAGGPYEQYF
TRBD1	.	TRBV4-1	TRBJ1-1	TGCGCCAGCAGCCGCCAACAGGGGGTCTCCACTGAAGCTTTCTTT	CASSRQQGVSTEAFF
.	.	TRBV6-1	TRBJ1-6	TGTGCCAGCAAGACAGACTATAATTCACCCCTCCACTTT	CASKTDYNSPLHF
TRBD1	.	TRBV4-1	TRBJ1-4	TGCGCCAGCAGGATGACAGGGGTTTTGGATGAAAAACTGTTTTTT	CASRMTGVLDEKLFF
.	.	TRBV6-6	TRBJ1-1	TGTGCCAGCAGTTACTCGGGCCCGAGTAACACTGAAGCTTTCTTT	CASSYSGPSNTEAFF
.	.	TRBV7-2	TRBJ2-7	TGTGCCAGCAGCCGTAACTACGAGCAGTACTTC	CASSRNYEQYF
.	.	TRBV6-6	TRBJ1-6	TGTGCCACGGCCAGGGCTGACCATAATTCACCCCTCCACTTT	CATARADHNSPLHF
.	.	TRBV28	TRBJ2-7	TGTGCCAGCAGTTTGGGGACACCTTTAGACGAGCAGTACTTC	CASSLGTPLDEQYF
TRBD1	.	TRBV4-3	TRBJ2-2	TGCGCCAGCAGCCAATGGATCTGGAGACAGGGAAGGGCCGGGGAGCTGTTTTTT	CASSQWIWRQGRAGELFF
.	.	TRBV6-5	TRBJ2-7	TGTGCCAGCAGTTACGACAGGCTGTCCTACGAGCAGTACTTC	CASSYDRLSYEQYF
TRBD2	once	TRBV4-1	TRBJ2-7	TGCGCCAGCAGCCAAGTGATAGCGGGGGACTACGAGCAGTACTTC	CASSQVIAGDYEQYF
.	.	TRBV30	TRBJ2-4	TGTGCCTGGAGTGATAAAGGGGTCGCCAAAAACATTCAGTACTTC	CAWSDKGVAKNIQYF
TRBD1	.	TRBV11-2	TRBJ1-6	TGTGCCAGCAGCTATCGGGACAGCTCCTATAATTCACCCCTCCACTTT	CASSYRDSSYNSPLHF
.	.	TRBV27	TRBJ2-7	TGTGCCAGCAGTTCACGGTATTACGAGCAGTACTTC	CASSSRYYEQYF
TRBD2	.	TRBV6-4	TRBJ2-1	TGTGCCAGCAGTGACTCTGCAGCGGGGGGCTACAATGAGCAGTTCTTC	CASSDSAAGGYNEQFF
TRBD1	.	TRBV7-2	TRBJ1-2	TGTGCCAGCGGATCCCAGGGGGGCCGCTATGGCTACACCTTC	CASGSQGGRYGYTF
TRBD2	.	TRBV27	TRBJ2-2	TGTGCCAGCAGTCTCACCCCGCCAATCCCGGGACTAGCGGGGGGCTCCAACACCGGGGAGCTGTTTTTT	CASSLTPPIPGLAGGSNTGELFF
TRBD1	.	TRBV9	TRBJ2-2	TGTGCCAGCAGTTCAGGGGGCAGTCACACCGGGGAGCTGTTTTTT	CASSSGGSHTGELFF
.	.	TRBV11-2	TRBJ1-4	TGTGCCAGCAGCTTAAGTACACTAACTAATGAAAAACTGTTTTTT	CASSLSTLTNEKLFF
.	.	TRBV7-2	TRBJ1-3	TGTGCCAGCAGCCTAGGACCCAAAGGACGAAACACCATATATTTT	CASSLGPKGRNTIYF
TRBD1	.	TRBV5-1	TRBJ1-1	TGCGCCAGCAGCTTGGCAGGGGGTGGTTCCGGGAACACTGAAGCTTTCTTT	CASSLAGGGSGNTEAFF
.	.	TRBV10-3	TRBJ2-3	TGTGCCATCAGTGAGGGTAGCACAGATACGCAGTATTTT	CAISEGSTDTQYF